This entry is about one TCR beta chain. The table came from immunoSEQ multiplex PCR; TCRdb's copy has only in-frame clones and leaves some out. The sample has around 90,000 clones, 85% seen once. The sample originates from a study of control samples from healthy donors and cancer patients. The CDR3 covers 18 residues. The V and J ends lost 3 bases and 7 bases respectively, with 24 bases between them. Germline CDR1 and CDR2: KGHDR and SFDVKD. This sequence joins TRBV24-1 and TRBJ2-4, with D tentatively TRBD1 or TRBD2 (5 bases each). The clonotype was recovered from a man aged 30 to 45 in good health. The sequenced material came from blood. As DNA, the CDR3 is TGTGCCACCAGTGATGGACGTGGTGGGGCTAGCCGCAGCAACATTCAGTACTTC. This codes for CATSDGRGGASRSNIQYF.